This TCR beta chain was found in a study of blood T cell repertoires in COVID-19. Study overall: The United States, Italy and Spain were the sources of the acute and convalescent COVID-19 samples. PBMCs, B-cell-depleted T cells, or T cells provided the cDNA or gDNA that made up the material.

The CDR3 totals 17 residues. The germline V gene encodes CDR1 LGHDT and CDR2 YNNKEL (reference sequence). V gave up 5 bases and J gave up 8 bases; unmatched junction bases: 14. Sequencing was performed with immunoSEQ multiplex PCR; in TCRdb, only in-frame clones are kept and a portion is missing. The data contain about 170,000 clones, about 89% of them singletons. Material for sequencing was peripheral blood. The receptor was derived from a man in his 70s with acute or convalescent COVID-19. The chain recombines TRBV3-1 (or the pseudogene TRBV3-2) with TRBJ2-3; the match to TRBD2 covers 12 bases. The CDR3 is CASSLTSGSPQRGTQYF. The DNA for the CDR3 is TGTGCCAGCAGCTTGACTAGCGGGAGCCCTCAGCGGGGTACGCAGTATTTT.